The rows below give T cell receptor beta chains drawn from one sample of a study of blood T cell repertoires in COVID-19. Some clones are missing from TCRdb's copy, which holds only in-frame ones; the method was immunoSEQ multiplex PCR. The table lists a few hundred thousand clones, roughly 90% of them singletons. The sequenced sample was peripheral blood. The receptors originated from a middle-aged man with acute or convalescent COVID-19. The CDR3 runs from the conserved cysteine through the conserved F or W. D genes are given only for firm matches.

v_gene,d_gene,j_gene,CDR3nt,CDR3aa
TRBV10-3,-,TRBJ2-3,TGTGCCATCAGTGAAGGCGGAACAGATACGCAGTATTTT,CAISEGGTDTQYF
TRBV28,-,TRBJ1-4,TGTGCCAGCAGTTCTATTGGGGAGGGTCATGAAAAACTGTTTTTT,CASSSIGEGHEKLFF
TRBV3-1/TRBV3-2,TRBD1,TRBJ2-7,TGTGCCAGCAGCCAAGCGGGACAGGGTTCCTACGAGCAGTACTTC,CASSQAGQGSYEQYF
TRBV18,-,TRBJ2-7,TGTGCCAGCTCACCCGACAGCTCCTACGAGCAGTACTTC,CASSPDSSYEQYF
TRBV28,TRBD2,TRBJ2-3,TGTGCCAGCAGACTGGGACTAGCGACAGATACGCAGTATTTT,CASRLGLATDTQYF
TRBV14,-,TRBJ1-5,TGTGCCAGCAGCCCCACAGAAAATCAGCCCCAGCATTTT,CASSPTENQPQHF
TRBV29-1,TRBD2,TRBJ2-1,TGCAGCGTTGAAGAGGCGGGAGGGCGTGAGCAGTTCTTC,CSVEEAGGREQFF
TRBV19,-,TRBJ2-1,TGTGCCAGTAGCCCGGGGACTTGGCAGTTCTTC,CASSPGTWQFF
TRBV9,-,TRBJ2-1,TGTGCCAGCAGCGAAAGCCCCCGGGACAAGCGACCCAATGAGCAGTTCTTC,CASSESPRDKRPNEQFF
TRBV28,TRBD1,TRBJ2-7,TGTGCCAGCAGTCTGGACAGGGAAGTCGGCGAGCAGTACTTC,CASSLDREVGEQYF